One sample yielded the 29 T cell receptor beta chains listed below, sequenced in a study of OX40 agonist ivuxolimab in advanced cancers. Only in-frame clones appear in the TCRdb table, and some are missing; sequencing was by immunoSEQ multiplex PCR. The sample records 86,000 or so clones, around 94% being singletons. Sequenced here: CD4+ or CD8+ T cells sorted from blood, sampled in a trial of the OX40 agonist ivuxolimab. The source is an adult with an advanced solid tumor such as melanoma, head and neck, liver or kidney cancer.

The V gene is TRBV2, the J gene TRBJ1-5; TRBD1 aligns across 8 bases. Germline V gene data show CDR1 as SNHLY and CDR2 as FYNNEI. V dropped 6 bases and J dropped 7; count of bases not matched to a gene: 8. This CDR3 is built from 14 residues. In DNA, the CDR3 is TGTGCCAGCAGCTTCGGGACAGGAGGACAGCCCCAGCATTTT. Translated: CASSFGTGGQPQHF.

This rearrangement joins TRBV18 to TRBJ1-3; tentatively, D is TRBD1 (6 bases). Trimming removed 3 bases from V and 0 bases from J, with 15 bases in between. CDR3 length: 17 amino acids. The germline CDR1 and CDR2 sequences are KGHSH and LQKENI. CDR3 nucleotide sequence: TGTGCCAGCTCACCGCTTCCGGGGGCGAACTCTGGAAACACCATATATTTT. Its translation is CASSPLPGANSGNTIYF.

The genes are TRBV11-2 and TRBJ2-7; tentative D call: TRBD1 (5 bases). Per germline, CDR1 SGHAT and CDR2 FQNNGV. Trimming cost V 10 bases and J 1 base, with 14 bases left between them. CDR3 length equals 13 residues. CDR3 sequence: CAIQDTSSYEQYF. CDR3 coding DNA: TGTGCCATCCAGGACACCAGTTCCTACGAGCAGTACTTC.

The CDR3 nucleotides read TGTGCCAGCAGCTCCTCACCAGCGGGGGGCGGAAAGACCCAGTACTTC. This codes for CASSSSPAGGGKTQYF. The chain recombines TRBV7-2 with TRBJ2-5, with 9 bases matching TRBD2. This CDR3 spans 16 amino acids. Per the germline V gene, CDR1 is SGHTA and CDR2 is FQGNSA. The J segment lost 6 bases and the V segment lost 4 bases, leaving 12 bases of the junction unmatched. The complete variable domain, with remaining parts taken from reference TRBV7-2 and TRBJ2-5, reads GAGVSQSPSNKVTEKGKDVELRCDPISGHTALYWYRQSLGQGLEFLIYFQGNSAPDKSGLPSDRFSAERTGGSVSTLTIQRTQQEDSAVYLCASSSSPAGGGKTQYFGPGTRLLVL.

This rearrangement joins TRBV14 to TRBJ1-1; maybe TRBD1 (6 bases). The V end lost 4 bases, the J end lost 7 bases, and 22 bases lay between the germline ends. The CDR3 is 16 amino acids. Germline loops: CDR1 SGHDN, CDR2 FVKESK. Written as DNA, the CDR3 is TGTGCCAGCAGCCGAACAGGGAGCCCCTGGTTAGGTGAAGCTTTCTTT. Its translation: CASSRTGSPWLGEAFF.

The V gene is TRBV12-5, the J gene TRBJ1-6; no reliable D call. Trimming shortened V by 5 bases and J by 9 bases, and 8 bases separated the two germline ends. The CDR3 consists of 12 residues. Germline-derived CDR1 and CDR2 are LGHNT and FRNRAP. CDR3 sequence reads: CASGRDGSPLHF. The DNA of the CDR3 is TGTGCTAGTGGTCGTGATGGTTCACCCCTCCACTTT.

This chain joins TRBV6-1 and TRBJ2-5, with D maybe TRBD2 (6 bases). In germline, CDR1 is MNHNS, CDR2 SASEGT. The CDR3 is 14 amino acids. The V and J ends lost 3 bases and 4 bases respectively, with 12 bases between them. The CDR3 reads CASSEFRRVETQYF. The DNA for the CDR3 is TGTGCCAGCAGTGAGTTCAGGAGGGTAGAGACCCAGTACTTC.

This chain joins TRBV4-1 and TRBJ2-3; possible D gene TRBD2, 6 bases. There are 17 residues in the CDR3. V lost 1 base and J 1 base, leaving 15 bases between the germline ends. Germline values: CDR1 MGHRA, CDR2 YSYEKL. CDR3 nucleotide sequence: TGCGCCAGCAGCCAAGTTTTTGGGTCGGGAGGCACAGATACGCAGTATTTT. Translating it yields CASSQVFGSGGTDTQYF.

The rearrangement joins TRBV30 to TRBJ2-1; possibly TRBD2 for D (6 bases). Germline loops: CDR1 GTSNPN, CDR2 SVGIG (reference sequence). V dropped 1 base and J dropped 12 bases, with 10 bases sitting between them. This CDR3 has 11 residues. CDR3: CAWSAGARQFF. The CDR3 DNA is TGTGCCTGGAGTGCGGGAGCTAGGCAGTTCTTC.

This chain joins TRBV30 and TRBJ1-1, with D perhaps TRBD1 (5 bases). Trimming took 2 bases from V and 2 from J, leaving 18 bases between them. The germline gives CDR1 GTSNPN, CDR2 SVGIG (reference sequence). This CDR3 region has 16 residues. The CDR3 loop is CAWSRRSAGLNTEAFF. The CDR3 region has the DNA TGTGCCTGGAGTCGAAGATCTGCGGGACTTAACACTGAAGCTTTCTTT.

This clone is termed medium-sized. The chain combines TRBV10-3 with TRBJ2-3; D might be TRBD2 (5 bases). The CDR3 runs 14 residues. Germline CDR1 reads ENHRY; CDR2 reads SYGVKD. The ends were cut back, 6 bases at V and 0 bases at J, with 10 bases in the middle. The CDR3 reads CAISPAVSTDTQYF. DNA for the CDR3: TGTGCCATCAGCCCAGCGGTCAGCACAGATACGCAGTATTTT.

J is TRBJ2-1 and V is TRBV7-9, with 7 bases aligning to TRBD2. Germline values: CDR1 SEHNR, CDR2 FQNEAQ (reference sequence). The V and J ends lost 3 bases and 5 bases, in that order; junction bases with no gene match: 13. This CDR3 has 17 residues. This chain's CDR3 is CASSFGFGGRPDNEQFF. In DNA, the CDR3 is TGTGCCAGCAGCTTCGGTTTCGGGGGGAGGCCCGACAATGAGCAGTTCTTC.

This sequence joins TRBV28 and TRBJ1-2; the D is unclear. The germline V gene encodes CDR1 MDHEN and CDR2 SYDVKM. V lost 1 base and J lost 0, with 6 bases in between. The CDR3 is 14 residues long. CDR3 sequence (DNA): TGTGCCAGCAGTTTATATGGCGCTAACTATGGCTACACCTTC. It codes for CASSLYGANYGYTF.

V gene TRBV14 combines with J gene TRBJ1-3; no clear D. From germline, CDR1 is SGHDN and CDR2 FVKESK. The CDR3 totals 16 residues. V lost 4 bases and J 1 base, leaving 14 bases between the germline ends. The CDR3 DNA is TGTGCCAGCAGCCCCCTATGGGAAGGGTCTGGAAACACCATATATTTT. This codes for CASSPLWEGSGNTIYF.

The J gene is TRBJ2-3, the V gene TRBV5-1; 10 nucleotides align to TRBD2. CDR1 SGHRS and CDR2 YFSETQ come from the germline V gene. The CDR3 has 16 amino acids. V lost 0 bases, J lost 1 base, and 2 bases stayed unmatched. The DNA of the CDR3 is TGCGCCAGCAGCTTGGTTCTAGCGGGGGGCACAGATACGCAGTATTTT. Amino acid sequence: CASSLVLAGGTDTQYF. The full variable domain, in which reference TRBV5-1 and TRBJ2-3 provide the parts outside the CDR3, is KAGVTQTPRYLIKTRGQQVTLSCSPISGHRSVSWYQQTPGQGLQFLFEYFSETQRNKGNFPGRFSGRQFSNSRSEMNVSTLELGDSALYLCASSLVLAGGTDTQYFGPGTRLTVL.

V gene TRBV2 combines with J gene TRBJ2-7; 8 bases map to TRBD2. The CDR3 extends over 16 amino acids. Germline V gives CDR1 SNHLY, CDR2 FYNNEI. Trimming removed 5 bases from V and 0 bases from J; junction bases left unmatched: 9. CDR3 nucleotides: TGTGCCAGCAGTCATTTAGCGGGAAGGAGCTCCTACGAGCAGTACTTC. This encodes CASSHLAGRSSYEQYF.

The chain links TRBV5-1 to TRBJ2-1; D call uncertain. The CDR3 consists of 14 residues. Germline V gene sequence: CDR1 SGHRS, CDR2 YFSETQ. With 4 bases removed from V and 0 bases from J, the gap between germline ends came to 8 bases. The CDR3 nucleotides are TGCGCCAGCAGCGGTTTTAGCTCCTACAATGAGCAGTTCTTC. It codes for CASSGFSSYNEQFF.

The chain carries TRBV29-1 and TRBJ1-2, with a tentative D call TRBD1 (5 bases). The germline V and J ends were trimmed by 3 bases and 8 bases, with 13 bases remaining between them. CDR3 length: 12 amino acids. Germline CDR1 SQVTM, CDR2 ANQGSEA. The CDR3 DNA sequence: TGCAGCGTTGATGCAGGGTACGGCGGCTACACCTTC. It yields the protein CSVDAGYGGYTF.

This clone was seen only once. The chain recombines TRBV19 with TRBJ2-7, with D uncertain. The ends were cut back, 3 bases at V and 2 bases at J, with 11 bases in the middle. Per the germline V gene, CDR1 is LNHDA and CDR2 is SQIVND (reference sequence). The CDR3 totals 14 residues. CDR3 in DNA: TGTGCCAGTAGTATCCGGGTCCCGGCCTACGAGCAGTACTTC. Translation gives CASSIRVPAYEQYF.

This chain uses TRBV7-8 with TRBJ1-5; TRBD1 matches at 7 bases. CDR1 is SGHVS and CDR2 is FQNEAQ in the germline V gene. The CDR3 sequence is 15 residues long. V shed 2 bases and J 4 bases; nucleotides not matched to a gene: 5. CDR3 in amino acids: CASSLLGTANQPQHF. The DNA of the CDR3 is TGTGCCAGCAGCTTACTCGGGACAGCTAATCAGCCCCAGCATTTT.

This clone has just one count. The rearrangement uses TRBV6-5 and TRBJ1-6, with TRBD1 identical over 9 bases. The CDR3 is made up of 14 amino acids. J lost 9 bases, V lost 6 bases, and 6 bases had no gene match. In germline, CDR1 is MNHEY, CDR2 SVGAGI. CDR3 DNA: TGTGCCAGCAGCTCACAGGGGGCAGGTTCACCCCTCCACTTT. It translates to CASSSQGAGSPLHF.

V gene TRBV7-6 combines with J gene TRBJ2-3; 10 nucleotides align to TRBD2. Unmatched junction bases numbered 7, after V lost 5 bases and J lost 2 bases. CDR1 and CDR2 (germline): SGHVS, FNYEAQ. The CDR3 contains 16 residues. The CDR3 is CASSQIAGGLTDTQYF. The CDR3, as DNA: TGTGCCAGCAGCCAGATAGCGGGGGGCCTCACAGATACGCAGTATTTT.

This sequence joins TRBV2 and TRBJ2-3, with D tentatively TRBD1 or TRBD2 (5 bases each). The CDR3 extends over 13 amino acids. V was clipped by 7 bases and J by 6 bases, with 14 bases between them. Per germline, CDR1 SNHLY and CDR2 FYNNEI. The CDR3 is CASTRDVGDTQYF. The CDR3 nucleotides read TGTGCCAGCACCCGGGACGTGGGGGATACGCAGTATTTT.

The chain combines TRBV19 with TRBJ2-2, with D perhaps TRBD1 or TRBD2 (5 bases each). Trimming cost V 3 bases and J 6 bases, with 17 bases left between them. The CDR3 runs 16 residues. In germline, CDR1 is LNHDA, CDR2 SQIVND (reference sequence). The CDR3 loop is CASSIKGPWGPGELFF. The CDR3, as DNA: TGTGCCAGTAGTATTAAGGGCCCCTGGGGACCCGGGGAGCTGTTTTTT.

The DNA of the CDR3 is TGTGCCAGTAGGACTAGCGGGGGGACGCTCAACACGCAGTATTTT. As protein: CASRTSGGTLNTQYF. This chain uses TRBV19 with TRBJ2-3, with TRBD2 identical over 13 bases. V lost 6 bases and J lost 9; bases outside the gene matches: 9. The CDR3 spans 15 residues. Looked up from germline, CDR1 is LNHDA and CDR2 is SQIVND (reference sequence).

A single count supports this clone. J is TRBJ2-6 and V is TRBV4-1; D remains ambiguous. Per the germline V gene, CDR1 is MGHRA and CDR2 is YSYEKL. The CDR3 runs to 15 residues. Deletions cut 6 bases from V and 1 base from J, with 10 bases between. Here the CDR3 reads CASSFPPSGANVLTF. The CDR3 DNA follows: TGCGCCAGCAGTTTCCCCCCATCTGGGGCCAACGTCCTGACTTTC.

The chain joins TRBV7-9 to TRBJ1-3; TRBD1 aligns across 7 bases. The germline CDR1 and CDR2 sequences are SEHNR and FQNEAQ (reference sequence). There are 14 residues in the CDR3. Trimming removed 5 bases from V and 10 bases from J; junction bases left unmatched: 11. The CDR3 loop reads CASSPTGQESTIYF. The DNA for the CDR3 is TGTGCCAGCAGCCCAACCGGACAGGAATCAACCATATATTTT.

This sequence joins TRBV4-2 and TRBJ2-3; a weak D match, TRBD1 (7 bases). The CDR3 is 18 residues long. The V and J ends lost 4 bases and 3 bases respectively, with 23 bases between them. Germline V lookup: CDR1 LGHNA, CDR2 YNFKEQ. CDR3 in amino acids: CASSPLGREARGTDTQYF. Written as DNA, the CDR3 is TGTGCCAGCAGCCCGCTAGGCAGGGAGGCCAGGGGGACAGATACGCAGTATTTT.

This chain connects TRBV5-1 to TRBJ2-5, with TRBD2 matching over 8 bases. CDR1 is SGHRS and CDR2 is YFSETQ in the germline V gene. This CDR3 is built from 15 residues. J gave up 6 bases and V 4 bases, and 11 bases lay outside the gene matches. CDR3 DNA sequence: TGCGCCAGCAGCGATCCCAGCGGGGGAGGAAAGACCCAGTACTTC. Translating it yields CASSDPSGGGKTQYF.